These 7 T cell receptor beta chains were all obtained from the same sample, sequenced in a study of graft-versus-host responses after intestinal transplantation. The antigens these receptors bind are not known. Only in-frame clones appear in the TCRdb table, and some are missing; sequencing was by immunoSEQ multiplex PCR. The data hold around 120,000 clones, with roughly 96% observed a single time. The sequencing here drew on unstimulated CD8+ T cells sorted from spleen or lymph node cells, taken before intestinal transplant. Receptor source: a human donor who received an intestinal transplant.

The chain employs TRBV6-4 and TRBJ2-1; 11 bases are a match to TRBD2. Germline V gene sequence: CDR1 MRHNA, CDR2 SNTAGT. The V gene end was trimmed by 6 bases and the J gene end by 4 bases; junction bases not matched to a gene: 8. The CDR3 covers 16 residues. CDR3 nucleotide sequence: TGTGCCAGCAGCGTACTAGCGGGAGAATCTTACAATGAGCAGTTCTTC. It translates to CASSVLAGESYNEQFF.

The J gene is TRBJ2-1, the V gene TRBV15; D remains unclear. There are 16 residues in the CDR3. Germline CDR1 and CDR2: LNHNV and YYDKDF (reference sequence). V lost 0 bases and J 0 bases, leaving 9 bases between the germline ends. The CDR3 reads CATSRDATNSYNEQFF. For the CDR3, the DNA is TGTGCCACCAGCAGAGACGCGACAAACTCCTACAATGAGCAGTTCTTC.

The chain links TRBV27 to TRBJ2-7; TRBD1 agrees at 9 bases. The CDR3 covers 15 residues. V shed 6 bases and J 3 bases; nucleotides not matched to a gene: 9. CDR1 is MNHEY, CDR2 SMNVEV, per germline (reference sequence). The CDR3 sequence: CASSVDRGNLYEQYF. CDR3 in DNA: TGTGCCAGCAGCGTGGACAGGGGAAACCTCTACGAGCAGTACTTC.

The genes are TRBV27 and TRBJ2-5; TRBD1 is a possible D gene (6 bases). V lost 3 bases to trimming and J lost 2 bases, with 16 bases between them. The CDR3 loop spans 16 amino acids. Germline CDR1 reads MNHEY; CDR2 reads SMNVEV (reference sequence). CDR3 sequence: CASSFTPAGTQETQYF. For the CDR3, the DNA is TGTGCCAGCAGTTTTACCCCCGCCGGGACACAAGAGACCCAGTACTTC.

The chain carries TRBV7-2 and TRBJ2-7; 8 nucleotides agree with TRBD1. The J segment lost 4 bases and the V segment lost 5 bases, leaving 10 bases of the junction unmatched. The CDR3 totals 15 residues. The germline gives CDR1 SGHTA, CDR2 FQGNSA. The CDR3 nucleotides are TGTGCCAGCAGCCTACACCGGGACAGGCCATACGAGCAGTACTTC. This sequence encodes CASSLHRDRPYEQYF.

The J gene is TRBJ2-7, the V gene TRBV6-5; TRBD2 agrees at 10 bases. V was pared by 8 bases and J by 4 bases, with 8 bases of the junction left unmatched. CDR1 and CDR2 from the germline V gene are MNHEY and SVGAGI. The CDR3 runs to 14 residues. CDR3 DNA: TGTGCCAGCCGTGCGGGGACTAGCGAGTACGAGCAGTACTTC. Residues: CASRAGTSEYEQYF.

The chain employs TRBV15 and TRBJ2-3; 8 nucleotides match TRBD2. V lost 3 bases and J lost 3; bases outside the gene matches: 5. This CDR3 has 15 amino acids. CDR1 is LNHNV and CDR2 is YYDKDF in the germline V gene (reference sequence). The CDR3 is CATSRRASGTDTQYF. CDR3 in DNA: TGTGCCACCAGCAGGAGGGCTAGCGGGACAGATACGCAGTATTTT.